The clone carrying this T cell receptor (beta chain) has just a few counts. Its antigen is unidentified. Arm-PCR of CDR3 regions with iRepertoire HTBI primers generated TCR beta libraries. TCRdb re-analysed the multiplex PCR reads in MiXCR, keeping a single row per CDR3 protein. Of approximately 470,000 distinct CDR3 sequences in the sample, 15% to 20% were seen once. The data are from a study of regulatory T cells in long-lasting Graves disease. Overall study context: The antithyroid drugs taken by newly diagnosed Graves' patients had been used for under 3 months. Overall study findings and caveats: The study found lower TCR diversity in persistent Graves' patients than in newly diagnosed ones. Under persistent disease, TRBV28, TRBJ1-2 and TRBJ2-5 were used preferentially.

Time point noted: newly diagnosed GD, antithyroid drugs for less than 3 months. The TCR library was made from RNA extracted from PBMCs. CDR3 length: 14 residues. V was shortened by 0 bases and J by 0 bases, with 3 bases between the two germline ends. Germline CDR1 SQVTM, CDR2 ANQGSEA. This same sample was also taken into another study, of T cells in Graves' hyperthyroidism and ophthalmopathy. Per that paper: Clinical symptoms, serum thyroxine and TRAb, thyroid ultrasound and orbital computed tomography together formed the diagnostic basis.

The receptor comes from a man aged 40-50 years with Graves disease. The genes are TRBV29-1 and TRBJ2-6; D is unresolved. The starting material was peripheral blood mononuclear cells (PBMCs), obtained at new diagnosis, from a patient treated with antithyroid drugs. The CDR3 is CSVEELSGANVLTF. CDR3 DNA: TGCAGCGTTGAAGAACTCTCTGGGGCCAACGTCCTGACTTTC.